A selection of T cell receptor beta chains follows, all from one sample in a study of regulatory T cells in long-lasting Graves disease. TCRdb independently ran MiXCR on the multiplex PCR reads; one entry per CDR3 protein. The repertoire holds about 430,000 distinct CDR3 sequences, with 15% as singletons. A further study also used this sample, focusing on T cells in Graves' hyperthyroidism and ophthalmopathy.

This material consisted of peripheral blood mononuclear cells (PBMCs), taken at new diagnosis, from a patient treated with antithyroid drugs. These receptors came from a middle-aged woman with Graves disease. The CDR3 runs from the conserved cysteine through the conserved F or W. D genes are given only for firm matches. The listing skips clone size in some rows; elsewhere it reads once, few, many or a size class.

J gene: TRBJ1-2
D gene: .
clone size: many
V gene: TRBV2
CDR3 DNA: TGTGCCAGCAGTGTGGGGCGAACCCAAAATGGCTACACCTTC
CDR3 protein: CASSVGRTQNGYTF

J gene: TRBJ1-5
D gene: .
clone size: many
V gene: TRBV6-9
CDR3 DNA: TGTGCCAGCAGTTACTCAAAGCGAGGGGCCCAGCATTTT
CDR3 protein: CASSYSKRGAQHF

J gene: TRBJ1-1
D gene: .
clone size: many
V gene: TRBV7-9
CDR3 DNA: TGTGCCAGCAGCGAAACAGTTCCCCAGGGAGCTTTCTTT
CDR3 protein: CASSETVPQGAFF

J gene: TRBJ2-5
D gene: TRBD2
clone size: .
V gene: TRBV11-3
CDR3 DNA: TGTGCCAGCAGCCCAAAGGGTAGCGGGAAGTCCCAGTACTTC
CDR3 protein: CASSPKGSGKSQYF

J gene: TRBJ1-5
D gene: .
clone size: few
V gene: TRBV6-1
CDR3 DNA: TGTGCCAGCAGTATACAGAAAGGTCAGCCCCAGCATTTT
CDR3 protein: CASSIQKGQPQHF

J gene: TRBJ2-7
D gene: .
clone size: many
V gene: TRBV7-2
CDR3 DNA: TGTGCCAGCAGCTCAGCGGGTACCTCTTACGAGCAGTACTTC
CDR3 protein: CASSSAGTSYEQYF

J gene: TRBJ2-7
D gene: TRBD2
clone size: many
V gene: TRBV12-3/TRBV12-4
CDR3 DNA: TGTGCCAGCACCCCATTAGCGGGAGGCCCCTACGAGCAGTACTTC
CDR3 protein: CASTPLAGGPYEQYF

J gene: TRBJ1-1
D gene: .
clone size: .
V gene: TRBV25-1
CDR3 DNA: TGTGCCAGCAGTGAGCAAGGATTTGGAGCTTTCTTT
CDR3 protein: CASSEQGFGAFF

J gene: TRBJ1-3
D gene: .
clone size: .
V gene: TRBV7-8
CDR3 DNA: TGTGCCAGCAGCAACACGGACTACACCATATATTTT
CDR3 protein: CASSNTDYTIYF

J gene: TRBJ2-2
D gene: .
clone size: many
V gene: TRBV6-2/TRBV6-3
CDR3 DNA: TGTGCCAGCAGTTTTCGGACCGGGGAGCTGTTTTTT
CDR3 protein: CASSFRTGELFF

J gene: TRBJ2-3
D gene: TRBD1
clone size: .
V gene: TRBV7-9
CDR3 DNA: TGTGCCAGCAGTTATGGGACAGGCTATACAGATACGCAGTATTTT
CDR3 protein: CASSYGTGYTDTQYF

J gene: TRBJ2-5
D gene: .
clone size: .
V gene: TRBV6-1
CDR3 DNA: TGTGCCAGCCAGGGAGTTGAGACCCAGTACTTC
CDR3 protein: CASQGVETQYF

J gene: TRBJ2-1
D gene: .
clone size: .
V gene: TRBV27
CDR3 DNA: TGTGCCAGCAGTTTCGGCGGGCAACCTTACAATGAGCAGTTCTTC
CDR3 protein: CASSFGGQPYNEQFF